This T cell receptor beta chain was recorded in a study of T cells after posttransplantation cyclophosphamide. Study-level findings and limits: Skin or GI-infiltrating T cells shared few TRB sequences with blood. Later post-transplant blood repertoires were often dominated by donor CD8+ memory clones. TRB clonality was highly associated with recipient CMV seropositivity and reactivation.

Profiling relied on immunoSEQ multiplex PCR, and the TCRdb table lists in-frame clones only, not all of them. The table has some 10,000 clones, around 87% seen once; the top ten hold 26%. This CDR3 comprises 15 residues. Methotrexate plus calcineurin inhibitor accompanied controls' myeloablative marrow transplants; sampling was 1 year later. As regards this clone: Its antigen remains unidentified.

The genes are TRBV12-2 and TRBJ2-7; whether TRBD2, the table's D call, matches the DNA was not checked. TRBV12-2 is a documented pseudogene. The sample here was PBMCs, taken after an allogeneic stem cell transplant with a calcineurin inhibitor and methotrexate. This clonotype was sampled from a young adult male patient who received an allogeneic stem cell transplant from an unrelated donor, was CMV-positive, and had no GVHD. These T cells may partly come from the graft donor. The CDR3: CASRHRSGRAEEQYV. CDR3 sequence (DNA): TGTGCAAGTCGCCATCGAAGCGGGAGGGCCGAAGAGCAGTACGTC.